The rows below give T cell receptor beta chains drawn from one sample of a study of T-cell reconstitution after alpha-beta-depleted transplantation in children. TCRdb reprocessed the PCR reads with MiXCR, giving one entry per CDR3 protein. The table shows 100,000 to 150,000 distinct CDR3 sequences, with roughly 23% occurring only once. Specimen: PBMCs, mostly from graft donor cells, collected 180 days after TCRalphabeta/CD19-depleted stem cell transplant. The receptor set was obtained from a male patient aged 2 to 9 who had a stem cell transplant for chronic granulomatous disease, so the T cells may come from the graft donor. Each CDR3 is given with its conserved first and last residue. D genes are given only for firm matches. Clone size appears in some rows only: once, few, many, or a class for an expanded clone.

>-|-|TRBJ2-5|TRBV4-2
CASSPPGEGETQYF
TGTGCCAGCAGCCCCCCGGGAGAAGGGGAGACCCAGTACTTC
>-|-|TRBJ1-2|TRBV12-3/TRBV12-4
CASSLQGNYGYTF
TGTGCCAGCAGTTTACAGGGGAACTATGGCTACACCTTC
>TRBD1|-|TRBJ2-7|TRBV12-3/TRBV12-4
CASRGQDSYEQYF
TGTGCCAGCAGGGGACAGGACTCCTACGAGCAGTACTTC
>TRBD1|-|TRBJ2-1|TRBV20-1
CSAPPVDKQGVLVNEQFF
TGCAGTGCTCCCCCTGTGGATAAACAGGGGGTGCTGGTCAATGAGCAGTTCTTC
>TRBD1|-|TRBJ1-2|TRBV4-3
CASSQDGRGVYGYTF
TGCGCCAGCAGCCAAGATGGCAGGGGGGTTTATGGCTACACCTTC
>-|-|TRBJ2-5|TRBV20-1
CSAREGSSGETQYF
TGCAGTGCTAGAGAAGGAAGCAGTGGAGAGACCCAGTACTTC
>-|-|TRBJ1-1|TRBV7-2
CASSLQGIAVGTEAFF
TGTGCCAGCAGCTTACAGGGTATAGCTGTGGGCACTGAAGCTTTCTTT
>-|few|TRBJ2-1|TRBV12-5
CASGPPGRDNYNEQFF
TGTGCTAGTGGCCCCCCGGGCAGGGATAACTACAATGAGCAGTTCTTC
>TRBD1|many|TRBJ2-7|TRBV12-3/TRBV12-4
CASSYRGRSEYEQYF
TGTGCCAGCAGCTACAGGGGGCGGTCAGAATACGAGCAGTACTTC
>-|-|TRBJ2-1|TRBV20-1
CSARDPGGRGFYNEQFF
TGCAGTGCTAGGGACCCCGGGGGCAGGGGCTTCTACAATGAGCAGTTCTTC
>TRBD2|-|TRBJ2-5|TRBV12-3/TRBV12-4
CASSFMVGLAGGETQYF
TGTGCCAGCAGTTTCATGGTAGGGCTAGCGGGAGGTGAGACCCAGTACTTC
>-|many|TRBJ2-7|TRBV20-1
CSARTLANSYEQYF
TGCAGTGCTAGGACGCTAGCGAACTCCTACGAGCAGTACTTC
>-|few|TRBJ1-1|TRBV7-2
CASSLVPGPDGEAFF
TGTGCCAGCAGCTTAGTTCCAGGTCCGGATGGTGAAGCTTTCTTT
>-|-|TRBJ2-1|TRBV12-3/TRBV12-4
CASSSRQNEQFF
TGTGCCAGCAGCTCGAGACAGAATGAGCAGTTCTTC
>-|many|TRBJ2-2|TRBV3-1
CASSQGATNTGELFF
TGTGCCAGCAGCCAGGGAGCAACGAACACCGGGGAGCTGTTTTTT
>-|few|TRBJ2-5|TRBV7-8
CASSLVLTSIETQYF
TGTGCCAGCAGCTTAGTCCTGACTAGTATTGAGACCCAGTACTTC
>-|many|TRBJ2-2|TRBV7-9
CASTTGSGELFF
TGTGCCAGCACTACAGGGTCCGGGGAGCTGTTTTTT